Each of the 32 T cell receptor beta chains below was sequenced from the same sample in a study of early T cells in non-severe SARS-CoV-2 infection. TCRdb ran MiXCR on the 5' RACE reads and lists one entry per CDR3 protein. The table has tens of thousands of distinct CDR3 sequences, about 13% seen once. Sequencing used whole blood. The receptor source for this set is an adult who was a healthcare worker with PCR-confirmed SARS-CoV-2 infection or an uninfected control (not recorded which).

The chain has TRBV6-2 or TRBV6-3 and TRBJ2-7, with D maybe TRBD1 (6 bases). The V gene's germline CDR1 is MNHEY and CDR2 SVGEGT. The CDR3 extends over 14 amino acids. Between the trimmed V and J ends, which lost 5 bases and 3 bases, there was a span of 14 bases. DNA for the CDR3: TGTGCCAGCAGTCCGAAAGGGACACGCTACGAGCAGTACTTC. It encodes CASSPKGTRYEQYF.

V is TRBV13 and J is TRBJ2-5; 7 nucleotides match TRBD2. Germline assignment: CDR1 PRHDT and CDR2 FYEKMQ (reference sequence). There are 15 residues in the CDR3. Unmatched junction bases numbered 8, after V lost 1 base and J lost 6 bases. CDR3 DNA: TGTGCCAGCAGCTTAGCCACTAGCGAGGGAAAGACCCAGTACTTC. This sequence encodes CASSLATSEGKTQYF.

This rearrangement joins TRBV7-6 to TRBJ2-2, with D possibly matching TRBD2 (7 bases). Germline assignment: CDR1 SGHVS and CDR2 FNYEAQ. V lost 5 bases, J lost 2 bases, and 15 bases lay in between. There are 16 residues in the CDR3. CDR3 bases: TGTGCCAGCAGCCCCGTCGGGGGGCGCAACACCGGGGAGCTGTTTTTT. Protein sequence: CASSPVGGRNTGELFF.

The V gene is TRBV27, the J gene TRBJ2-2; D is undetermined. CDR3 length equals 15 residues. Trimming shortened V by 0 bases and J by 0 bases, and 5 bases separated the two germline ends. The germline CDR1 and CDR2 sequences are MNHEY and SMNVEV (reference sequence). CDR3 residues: CASSLSHTNTGELFF. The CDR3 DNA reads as TGTGCCAGCAGTTTATCCCATACGAACACCGGGGAGCTGTTTTTT.

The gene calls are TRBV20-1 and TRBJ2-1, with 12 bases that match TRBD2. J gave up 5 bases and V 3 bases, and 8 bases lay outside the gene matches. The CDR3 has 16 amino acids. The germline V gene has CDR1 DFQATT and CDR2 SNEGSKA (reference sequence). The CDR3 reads CSARWLAGGDNNEQFF. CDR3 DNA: TGCAGTGCTAGGTGGCTAGCGGGAGGGGATAACAATGAGCAGTTCTTC.

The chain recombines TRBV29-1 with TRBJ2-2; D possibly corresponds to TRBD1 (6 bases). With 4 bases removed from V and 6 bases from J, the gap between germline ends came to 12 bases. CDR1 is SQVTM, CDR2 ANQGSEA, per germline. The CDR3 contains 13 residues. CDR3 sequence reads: CSVGTAVAGELFF. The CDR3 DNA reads TGCAGCGTTGGGACAGCCGTGGCCGGGGAGCTGTTTTTT.

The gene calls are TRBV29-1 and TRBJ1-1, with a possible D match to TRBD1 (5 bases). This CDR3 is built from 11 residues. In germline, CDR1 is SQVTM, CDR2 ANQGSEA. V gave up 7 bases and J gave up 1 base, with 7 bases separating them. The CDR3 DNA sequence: TGCAGCGGCGACAGGAACACTGAAGCTTTCTTT. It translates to CSGDRNTEAFF.

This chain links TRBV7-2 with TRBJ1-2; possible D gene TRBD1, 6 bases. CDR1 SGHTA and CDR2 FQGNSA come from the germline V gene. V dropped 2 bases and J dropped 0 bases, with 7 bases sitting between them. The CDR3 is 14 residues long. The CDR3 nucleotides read TGTGCCAGCAGCTTAAACAGGGCTAACTATGGCTACACCTTC. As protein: CASSLNRANYGYTF.

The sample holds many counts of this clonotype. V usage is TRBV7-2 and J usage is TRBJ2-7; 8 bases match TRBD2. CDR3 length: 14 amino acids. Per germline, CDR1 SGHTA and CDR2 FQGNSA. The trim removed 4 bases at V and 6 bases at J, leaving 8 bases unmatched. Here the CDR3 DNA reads TGTGCCAGCAGCTGGAGCGCGGGGGGCCGCGAGCAGTACTTC. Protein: CASSWSAGGREQYF. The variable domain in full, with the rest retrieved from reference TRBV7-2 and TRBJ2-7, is GAGVSQSPSNKVTEKGKDVELRCDPISGHTALYWYRQSLGQGLEFLIYFQGNSAPDKSGLPSDRFSAERTGGSVSTLTIQRTQQEDSAVYLCASSWSAGGREQYFGPGTRLTVT.

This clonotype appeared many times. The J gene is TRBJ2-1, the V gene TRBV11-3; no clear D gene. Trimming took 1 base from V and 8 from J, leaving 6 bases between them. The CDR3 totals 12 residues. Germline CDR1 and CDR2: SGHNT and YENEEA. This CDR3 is CASSLGHDEQFF. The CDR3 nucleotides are TGTGCCAGCAGCTTAGGACACGATGAGCAGTTCTTC.

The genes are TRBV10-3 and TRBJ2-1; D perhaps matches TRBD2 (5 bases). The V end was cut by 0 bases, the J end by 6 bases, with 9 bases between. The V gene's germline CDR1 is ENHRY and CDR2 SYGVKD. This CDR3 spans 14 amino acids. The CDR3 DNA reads TGTGCCATCAGTGAGTCTTCTGGAGGCAATGAGCAGTTCTTC. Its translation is CAISESSGGNEQFF.

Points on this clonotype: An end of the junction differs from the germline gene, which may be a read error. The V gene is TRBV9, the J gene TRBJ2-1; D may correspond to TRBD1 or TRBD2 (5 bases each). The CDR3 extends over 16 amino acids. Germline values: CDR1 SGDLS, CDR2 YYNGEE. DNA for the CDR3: TGTGCCAGCAGCGTAGGGGGACCCCCTGGCTACAGTGAGCAGTTCTTC. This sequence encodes CASSVGGPPGYSEQFF. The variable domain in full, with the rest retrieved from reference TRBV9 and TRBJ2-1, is DSGVTQTPKHLITATGQRVTLRCSPRSGDLSVYWYQQSLDQGLQFLIQYYNGEERAKGNILERFSAQQFPDLHSELNLSSLELGDSALYFCASSVGGPPGYSEQFFGPGTRLTVL.

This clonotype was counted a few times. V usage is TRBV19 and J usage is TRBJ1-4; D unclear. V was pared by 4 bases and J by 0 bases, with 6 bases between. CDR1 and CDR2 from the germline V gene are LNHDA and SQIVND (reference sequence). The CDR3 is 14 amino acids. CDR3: CASSNTATNEKLFF. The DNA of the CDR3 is TGTGCCAGTAGTAATACAGCAACTAATGAAAAACTGTTTTTT.

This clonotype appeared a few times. CDR3 nucleotides: TGTGCCAGCAGGGAAACAGGGGCCGAGCAGTACTTC. Its protein is CASRETGAEQYF. This rearrangement joins TRBV12-3 or TRBV12-4 to TRBJ2-7; 7 bases map to TRBD1. The CDR3 extends over 12 amino acids. V was clipped by 6 bases and J by 6 bases; unmatched bases: 5.

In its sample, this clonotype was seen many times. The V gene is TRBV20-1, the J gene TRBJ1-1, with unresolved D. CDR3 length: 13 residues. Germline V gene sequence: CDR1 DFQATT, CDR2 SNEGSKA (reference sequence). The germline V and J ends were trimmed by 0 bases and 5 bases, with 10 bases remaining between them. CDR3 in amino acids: CSARDRLVTEAFF. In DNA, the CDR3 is TGCAGTGCTAGAGACAGGCTGGTGACTGAAGCTTTCTTT.

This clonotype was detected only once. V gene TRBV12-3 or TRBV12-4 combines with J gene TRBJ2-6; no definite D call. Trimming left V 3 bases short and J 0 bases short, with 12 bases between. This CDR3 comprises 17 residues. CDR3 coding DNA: TGTGCCAGCAGTTTCTTCGGTCTCAACTCTGGGGCCAACGTCCTGACTTTC. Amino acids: CASSFFGLNSGANVLTF.

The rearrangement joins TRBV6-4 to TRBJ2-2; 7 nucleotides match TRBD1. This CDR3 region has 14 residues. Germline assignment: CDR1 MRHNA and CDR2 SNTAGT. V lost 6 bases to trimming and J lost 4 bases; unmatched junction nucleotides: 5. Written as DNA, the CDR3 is TGTGCCAGCAGCCCAACAGGGGCCACCGGGGAGCTGTTTTTT. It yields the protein CASSPTGATGELFF.

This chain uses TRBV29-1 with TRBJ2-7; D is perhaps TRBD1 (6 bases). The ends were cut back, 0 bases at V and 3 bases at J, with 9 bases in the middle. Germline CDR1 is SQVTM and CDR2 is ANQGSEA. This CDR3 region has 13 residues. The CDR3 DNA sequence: TGCAGCGTTGAAGACGGACAGTTCTACGAGCAGTACTTC. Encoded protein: CSVEDGQFYEQYF.

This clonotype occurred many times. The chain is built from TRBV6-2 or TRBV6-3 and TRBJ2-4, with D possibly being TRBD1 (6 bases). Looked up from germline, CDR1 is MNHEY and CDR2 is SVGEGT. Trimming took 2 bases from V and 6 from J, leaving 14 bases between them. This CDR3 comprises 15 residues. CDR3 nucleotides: TGTGCCAGCAGTTACGGTTACAGGGAGTCAAACATTCAGTACTTC. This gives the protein CASSYGYRESNIQYF.

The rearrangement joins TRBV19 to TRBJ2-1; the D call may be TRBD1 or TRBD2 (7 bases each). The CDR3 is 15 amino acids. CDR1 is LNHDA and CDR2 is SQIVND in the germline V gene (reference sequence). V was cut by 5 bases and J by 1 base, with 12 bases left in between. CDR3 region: CASSFRGGSYNEQFF. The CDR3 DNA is TGTGCCAGTAGTTTCAGGGGGGGATCCTACAATGAGCAGTTCTTC. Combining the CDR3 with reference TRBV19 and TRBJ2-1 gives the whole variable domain DGGITQSPKYLFRKEGQNVTLSCEQNLNHDAMYWYRQDPGQGLRLIYYSQIVNDFQKGDIAEGYSVSREKKESFPLTVTSAQKNPTAFYLCASSFRGGSYNEQFFGPGTRLTVL.

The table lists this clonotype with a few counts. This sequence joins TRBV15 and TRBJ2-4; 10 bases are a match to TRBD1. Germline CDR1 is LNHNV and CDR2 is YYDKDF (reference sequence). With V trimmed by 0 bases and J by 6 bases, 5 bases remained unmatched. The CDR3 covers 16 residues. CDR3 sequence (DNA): TGTGCCACCAGCAGAGATGGACAGGGGGTACCAAACATTCAGTACTTC. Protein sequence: CATSRDGQGVPNIQYF.

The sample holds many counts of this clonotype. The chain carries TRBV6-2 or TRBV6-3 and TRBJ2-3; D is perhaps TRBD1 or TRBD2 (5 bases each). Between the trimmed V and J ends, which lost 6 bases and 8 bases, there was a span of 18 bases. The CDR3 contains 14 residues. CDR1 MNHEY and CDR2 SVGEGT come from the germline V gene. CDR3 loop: CASSGTVSVATQYF. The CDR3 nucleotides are TGTGCCAGCAGCGGGACGGTTAGCGTGGCTACGCAGTATTTT.

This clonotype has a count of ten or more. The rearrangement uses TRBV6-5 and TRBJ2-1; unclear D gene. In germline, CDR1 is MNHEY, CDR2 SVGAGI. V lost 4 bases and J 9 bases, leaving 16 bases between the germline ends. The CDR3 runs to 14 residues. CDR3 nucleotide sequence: TGTGCCAGCAGTTCAACCAGACGGGCCAGTGAGCAGTTCTTC. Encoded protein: CASSSTRRASEQFF.

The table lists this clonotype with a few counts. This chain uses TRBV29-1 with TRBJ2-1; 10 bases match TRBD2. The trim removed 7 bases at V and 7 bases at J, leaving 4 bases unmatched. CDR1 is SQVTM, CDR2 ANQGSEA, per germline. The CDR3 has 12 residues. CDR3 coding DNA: TGCAGCGCCTTGACTAGCGGGAATGAGCAGTTCTTC. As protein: CSALTSGNEQFF.

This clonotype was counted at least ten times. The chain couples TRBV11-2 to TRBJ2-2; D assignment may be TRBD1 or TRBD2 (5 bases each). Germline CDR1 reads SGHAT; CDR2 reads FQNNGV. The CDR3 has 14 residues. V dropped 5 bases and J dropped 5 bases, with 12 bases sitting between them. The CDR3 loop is CASSPYWGTGELFF. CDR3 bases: TGTGCCAGCAGCCCCTATTGGGGGACCGGGGAGCTGTTTTTT.

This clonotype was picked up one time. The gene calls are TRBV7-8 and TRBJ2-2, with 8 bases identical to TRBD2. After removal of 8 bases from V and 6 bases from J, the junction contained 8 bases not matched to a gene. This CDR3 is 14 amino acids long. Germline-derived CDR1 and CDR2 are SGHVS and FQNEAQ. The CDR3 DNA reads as TGTGCCAGCCGTCAGGGACTAGGCTCCGGGGAGCTGTTTTTT. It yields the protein CASRQGLGSGELFF.

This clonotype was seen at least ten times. The CDR3: CASSLGASDEQFF. The DNA of the CDR3 is TGTGCCAGCAGCTTAGGAGCGAGCGATGAGCAGTTCTTC. The chain joins TRBV7-8 to TRBJ2-1; no clear D. The CDR3 length is 13 residues. V was trimmed by 1 base and J by 8 bases, leaving 9 bases between them. Germline V CDR1 and CDR2: SGHVS, FQNEAQ.

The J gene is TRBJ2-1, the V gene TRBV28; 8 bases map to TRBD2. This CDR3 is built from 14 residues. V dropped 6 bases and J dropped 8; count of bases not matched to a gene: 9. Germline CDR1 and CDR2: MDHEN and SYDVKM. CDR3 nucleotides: TGTGCCAGCAGACGGGAGGGGATTGCTTATGAGCAGTTCTTC. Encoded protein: CASRREGIAYEQFF.

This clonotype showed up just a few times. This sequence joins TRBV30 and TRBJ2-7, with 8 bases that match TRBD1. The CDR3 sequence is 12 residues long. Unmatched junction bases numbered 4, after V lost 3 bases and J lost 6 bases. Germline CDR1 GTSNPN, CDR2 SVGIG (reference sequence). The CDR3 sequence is CAWSRTGTEQYF. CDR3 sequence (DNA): TGTGCCTGGAGCAGGACAGGGACCGAGCAGTACTTC.

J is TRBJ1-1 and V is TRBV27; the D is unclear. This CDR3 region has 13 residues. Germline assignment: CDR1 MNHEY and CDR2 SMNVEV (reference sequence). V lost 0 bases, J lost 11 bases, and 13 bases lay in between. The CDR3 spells CASSLSTGREAFF. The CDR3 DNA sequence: TGTGCCAGCAGTTTATCTACGGGAAGGGAGGCTTTCTTT.

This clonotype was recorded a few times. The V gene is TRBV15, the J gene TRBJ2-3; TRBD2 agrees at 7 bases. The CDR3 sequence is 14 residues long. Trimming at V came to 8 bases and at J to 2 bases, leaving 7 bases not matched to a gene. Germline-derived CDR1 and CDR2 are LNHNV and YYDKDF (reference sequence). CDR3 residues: CATGRGLDTDTQYF. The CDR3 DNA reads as TGTGCCACCGGGAGGGGATTAGACACAGATACGCAGTATTTT.

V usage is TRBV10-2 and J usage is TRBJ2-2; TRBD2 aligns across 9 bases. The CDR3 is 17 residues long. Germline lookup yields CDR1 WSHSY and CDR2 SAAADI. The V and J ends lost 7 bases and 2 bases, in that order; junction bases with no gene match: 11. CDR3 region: CASTPFGGRENTGELFF. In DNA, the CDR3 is TGCGCCAGCACTCCGTTCGGCGGGAGGGAAAACACCGGGGAGCTGTTTTTT.